This is a list of T cell receptor beta chains from one sample in a study of neurological immune-mediated disorders. Each CDR3 protein is one row after TCRdb ran MiXCR on the 5' RACE reads. The sample carries roughly 56,000 distinct CDR3 sequences, about 10% recorded once. Sequenced sample: PBMCs. The receptors here all came from a man in his sixties in good health. The CDR3 runs from the conserved cysteine through the conserved F or W. Not all rows give a size; the values are once, few, many and, for expanded clones, a class.

J | size | V | CDR3
TRBJ1-4 | many | TRBV10-2 | CASSPEQNEKLFF
TRBJ2-2 | few | TRBV29-1 | CSATVSNTGELFF
TRBJ2-7 | many | TRBV20-1 | CSARTDSYEQYF
TRBJ1-5 | many | TRBV6-5 | CASSWGGVGQPQHF
TRBJ1-1 | many | TRBV20-1 | CSARGGGLITEAFF
TRBJ2-7 | many | TRBV5-6 | CASSFQTYEQYF
TRBJ2-2 | many | TRBV2 | CASLPLENTGELFF
TRBJ1-5 | many | TRBV29-1 | CSVGEHPRQPQHF
TRBJ2-5 | many | TRBV14 | CASSQELRNQETQYF
TRBJ1-1 | NA | TRBV5-1 | CASSSTPGQGGTEAFF
TRBJ1-2 | many | TRBV5-6 | CASSYQGADYGYTF
TRBJ2-7 | many | TRBV5-1 | CASSLAWGAYEQYF
TRBJ2-7 | many | TRBV3-1 | CASSTPGQGSEQYF
TRBJ1-4 | many | TRBV27 | CASSSRTGGNEKLFF
TRBJ1-4 | many | TRBV7-2 | CASRSGLSEKLFF
TRBJ2-1 | many | TRBV5-5 | CASSPWWGRQGARGEQFF
TRBJ1-1 | NA | TRBV5-5 | CASSLDLNTEAIF
TRBJ2-3 | many | TRBV10-1 | CASRDTQYF
TRBJ2-4 | many | TRBV28 | CASSLPGLAKNIQYF
TRBJ1-5 | many | TRBV6-2/TRBV6-3 | CASRTAGWSNQPQHF
TRBJ2-5 | many | TRBV5-1 | CASSFQGAWETQYF
TRBJ2-3 | many | TRBV5-5 | CASIGDLGTDTQYF
TRBJ1-5 | few | TRBV16 | CASSVTVSSNQPQHF
TRBJ2-5 | many | TRBV12-3/TRBV12-4 | CASSPQGTLETQYF
TRBJ2-3 | many | TRBV10-1 | CASSEGLSSTQYF
TRBJ1-3 | NA | TRBV5-1 | CASSLRFTGEAGNTIYF
TRBJ1-3 | many | TRBV20-1 | CSARSGNTIYF
TRBJ1-5 | many | TRBV6-4 | CASSGAMGQPQHF
TRBJ1-5 | many | TRBV5-1 | CASSLAPQGGNQPQHF
TRBJ2-3 | many | TRBV20-1 | CSAARGGLAGGPVSDTQYF
TRBJ2-1 | many | TRBV29-1 | CSGSGAGGHNEQFF
TRBJ2-7 | many | TRBV20-1 | CSAGGAGTYEQYF
TRBJ2-6 | many | TRBV7-2 | CASSLAQSRGSGANVLTF
TRBJ1-2 | many | TRBV20-1 | CSARETGRGYTF
TRBJ1-5 | many | TRBV7-2 | CASSGQGGFQPQHF
TRBJ2-1 | many | TRBV6-6 | CASAIPRGGYLEQFF
TRBJ2-7 | many | TRBV7-2 | CASSRGGTSNSYEQYF
TRBJ2-5 | many | TRBV20-1 | CSARDDRRGQVFYF
TRBJ2-7 | few | TRBV7-3 | CASSADREGEQYF
TRBJ2-1 | few | TRBV20-1 | CSASRGASSNEQFF